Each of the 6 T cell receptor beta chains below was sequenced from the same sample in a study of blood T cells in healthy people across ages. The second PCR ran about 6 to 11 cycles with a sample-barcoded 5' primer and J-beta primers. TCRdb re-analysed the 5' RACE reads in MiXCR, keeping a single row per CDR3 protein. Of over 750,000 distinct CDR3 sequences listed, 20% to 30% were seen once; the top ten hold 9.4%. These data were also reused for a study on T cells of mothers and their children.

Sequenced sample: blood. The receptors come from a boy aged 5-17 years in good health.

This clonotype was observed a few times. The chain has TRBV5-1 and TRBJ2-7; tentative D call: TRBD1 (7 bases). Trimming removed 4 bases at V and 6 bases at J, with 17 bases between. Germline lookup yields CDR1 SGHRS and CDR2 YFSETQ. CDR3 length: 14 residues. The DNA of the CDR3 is TGCGCCAGCAGCCTATCCAGGGGGGTCCTCGAGCAGTACTTC. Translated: CASSLSRGVLEQYF.

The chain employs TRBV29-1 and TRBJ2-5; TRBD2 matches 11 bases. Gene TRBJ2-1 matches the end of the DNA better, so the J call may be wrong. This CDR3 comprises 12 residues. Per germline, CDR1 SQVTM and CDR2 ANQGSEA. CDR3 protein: CSVELAGGLQFF. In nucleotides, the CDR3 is TGCAGCGTTGAACTAGCGGGGGGTTTGCAGTTCTTC.

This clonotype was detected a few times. The CDR3 loop is CASSSGTVAVTQYF. CDR3 DNA sequence: TGCGCCAGCAGCTCCGGGACAGTCGCCGTGACCCAGTACTTC. The genes are TRBV5-1 and TRBJ2-5; 7 bases fit TRBD1. Germline CDR1 reads SGHRS; CDR2 reads YFSETQ. The CDR3 loop spans 14 amino acids. Trimming cost V 3 bases and J 7 bases; bases outside gene matches: 9.

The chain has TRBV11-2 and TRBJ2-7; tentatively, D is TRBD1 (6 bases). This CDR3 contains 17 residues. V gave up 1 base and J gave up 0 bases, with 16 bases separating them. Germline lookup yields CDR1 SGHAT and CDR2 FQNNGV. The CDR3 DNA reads TGTGCCAGCAGCTTAGCACGCGGACAGTTCCCCTCCTACGAGCAGTACTTC. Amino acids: CASSLARGQFPSYEQYF.

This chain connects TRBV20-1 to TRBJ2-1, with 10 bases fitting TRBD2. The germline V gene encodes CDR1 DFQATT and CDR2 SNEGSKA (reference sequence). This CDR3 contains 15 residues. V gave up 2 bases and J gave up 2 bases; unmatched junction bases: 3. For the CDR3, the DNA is TGCAGTGCTAGATCAACTAGCGGGACCTACAATGAGCAGTTCTTC. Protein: CSARSTSGTYNEQFF.

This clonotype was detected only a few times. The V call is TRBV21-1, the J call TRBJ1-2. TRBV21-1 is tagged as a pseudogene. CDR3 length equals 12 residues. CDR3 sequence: CAITYSIYGYTF. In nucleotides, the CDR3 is TGTGCCATTACGTACAGCATCTATGGCTACACCTTC.